Shown below are 4 T cell receptor beta chains from a single sample sequenced in a study of cytomegalovirus exposure and HLA in healthy donors. PCR amplification relied on 60 Vbeta primers (plus 13 Jbeta primers). Method: immunoSEQ multiplex PCR; TCRdb's copy keeps in-frame clones and lacks some. The table records tens of thousands of clones, roughly three quarters of them present only once. Sequenced: PBMCs. These receptor sequences come from a man aged 25-40 years in good health and CMV-seronegative.

The rearrangement joins TRBV6-1 to TRBJ2-7, with 10 bases matching TRBD2. The CDR3 has 14 amino acids. Trimming at V came to 6 bases and at J to 3 bases, leaving 5 bases not matched to a gene. Germline assignment: CDR1 MNHNS and CDR2 SASEGT. In nucleotides, the CDR3 is TGTGCCAGCAGACCTATAGCGGGGGGCTACGAGCAGTACTTC. This translates into CASRPIAGGYEQYF.

The chain is built from TRBV18 and TRBJ2-7, with 7 bases fitting TRBD1. The CDR3 is 14 amino acids. After removal of 3 bases from V and 5 bases from J, the junction contained 7 bases not matched to a gene. Germline V gives CDR1 KGHSH, CDR2 LQKENI. The CDR3 region has the DNA TGTGCCAGCTCACCCCAGACAGGGCGTCACGAGCAGTACTTC. This gives the protein CASSPQTGRHEQYF.

The rearrangement links TRBV10-3 to TRBJ1-2; possibly TRBD1 for D (5 bases). The CDR3 is 14 amino acids. V dropped 6 bases and J dropped 4 bases, with 15 bases sitting between them. Germline V gives CDR1 ENHRY, CDR2 SYGVKD. In DNA form, the CDR3 reads TGTGCCATCAGCGAGGTGGGGCCGTCCTATGGCTACACCTTC. This gives the protein CAISEVGPSYGYTF.

The genes are TRBV21-1 and TRBJ2-3; no DNA check was done on the table's D call, TRBD2. TRBV21-1 is shown as a pseudogene. The CDR3 runs to 16 residues. CDR3 sequence: CASSKGLRENRDTQYF. The CDR3 region has the DNA TGTGCCAGCAGCAAAGGTTTGCGGGAGAATAGAGATACGCAGTATTTT.